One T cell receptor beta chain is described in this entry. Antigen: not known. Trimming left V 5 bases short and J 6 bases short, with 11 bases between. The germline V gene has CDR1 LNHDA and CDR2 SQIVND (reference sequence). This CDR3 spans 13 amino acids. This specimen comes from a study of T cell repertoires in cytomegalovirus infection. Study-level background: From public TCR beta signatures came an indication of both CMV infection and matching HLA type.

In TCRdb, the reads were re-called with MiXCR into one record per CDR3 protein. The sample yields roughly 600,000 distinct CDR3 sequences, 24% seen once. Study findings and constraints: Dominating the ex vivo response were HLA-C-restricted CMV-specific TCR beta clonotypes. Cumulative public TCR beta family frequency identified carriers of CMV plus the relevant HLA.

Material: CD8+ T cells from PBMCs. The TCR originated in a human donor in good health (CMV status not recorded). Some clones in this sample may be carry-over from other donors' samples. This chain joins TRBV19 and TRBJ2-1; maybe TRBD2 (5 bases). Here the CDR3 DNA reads TGTGCCAGTAGTCCCAGGACTGTCAATGAGCAGTTCTTC. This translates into CASSPRTVNEQFF.